Here is one T cell receptor (beta chain) with its context. Its antigen is unknown. No base qualities exist here, and no much larger clone lies one base off it. V is pruned by 5 bases and J by 4 bases, leaving 3 bases of the junction without a gene match. The CDR3 runs 14 amino acids, cysteine and phenylalanine included. Of the read, only the CDR3 DNA is kept; its 42 bases are in frame from base 1. The germline V gene yields MDHEN for CDR1 and SYDVKM for CDR2. TCRbeta CDR3 regions were amplified from genomic DNA using the immunoSEQ Assay, a bias-controlled multiplex PCR. The authors processed their data as follows. Within the assay, amplification of reference gene primers was used to estimate how many nucleated cells each sample contained. To quantify the absolute abundance of each unique TCRbeta CDR3 rearrangement, sequence reads were collapsed and filtered. Productive Simpson clonality was computed per sample as the square root of Simpson's diversity index over productive rearrangements. This is the immuneACCESS table as TCRdb keeps it, with only in-frame sequences that have V and J called. A part of the clones is gone; compared with another copy, unresolved V genes explain less than half, and the rest is unexplained. V, J and clone size reflect that table, while D and trimming were determined from the DNA. In all, the sample holds 250,000 to 300,000 clones, and about 86% of those were seen once. 2.5% to 3% of the sample goes to the ten largest clones.

Collaborating institutions collected whole blood in K2EDTA tubes following their own protocols. For TCRbeta analysis, collaborator samples were shipped as frozen whole blood, as isolated PBMCs, or as DNA extracted from either sample type. This sample stems from a study of blood T cell repertoires in COVID-19 (dated by TCRdb to about 2020). Broadly, across the study: Samples from collaborators originated in the United States, Italy and Spain and spanned both the acute and convalescent phases of COVID-19. Where HLA class I and class II types were available, the types were taken from metadata supplied by the sample provider, not from assay-based typing. The sample metadata nearly always contained a de-identified subject ID, COVID-19 status, age in years and sex. Samples were obtained from the ongoing ImmuneRACE study (first 160 participants) and from over 1,000 subjects provided by 6 global collaborators. The dataset comprised deeply sampled blood TCRbeta repertoires from subjects exposed to, actively infected with, or recovered from COVID-19. The material from the prospective study consisted of cDNA or gDNA derived from T cells, B-cell-depleted T cells, or PBMCs. The repertoires were made available in a free public database intended to serve as a resource for research on the immune response to SARS-CoV-2. The study at large found these results: The quantity of clinical and demographic metadata differed by source and by participant and was supplied without curation.

This sequence originates from a woman aged 60-70 years with active or convalescent COVID-19. This chain is built from TRBV28 and TRBJ2-1; 9 central nucleotides agree with TRBD1. Material: peripheral blood. For the CDR3, the sequence is CASSLGTGYNEQFF. The sequenced DNA is TGTGCCAGCAGTCTCGGGACAGGGTACAATGAGCAGTTCTTC.